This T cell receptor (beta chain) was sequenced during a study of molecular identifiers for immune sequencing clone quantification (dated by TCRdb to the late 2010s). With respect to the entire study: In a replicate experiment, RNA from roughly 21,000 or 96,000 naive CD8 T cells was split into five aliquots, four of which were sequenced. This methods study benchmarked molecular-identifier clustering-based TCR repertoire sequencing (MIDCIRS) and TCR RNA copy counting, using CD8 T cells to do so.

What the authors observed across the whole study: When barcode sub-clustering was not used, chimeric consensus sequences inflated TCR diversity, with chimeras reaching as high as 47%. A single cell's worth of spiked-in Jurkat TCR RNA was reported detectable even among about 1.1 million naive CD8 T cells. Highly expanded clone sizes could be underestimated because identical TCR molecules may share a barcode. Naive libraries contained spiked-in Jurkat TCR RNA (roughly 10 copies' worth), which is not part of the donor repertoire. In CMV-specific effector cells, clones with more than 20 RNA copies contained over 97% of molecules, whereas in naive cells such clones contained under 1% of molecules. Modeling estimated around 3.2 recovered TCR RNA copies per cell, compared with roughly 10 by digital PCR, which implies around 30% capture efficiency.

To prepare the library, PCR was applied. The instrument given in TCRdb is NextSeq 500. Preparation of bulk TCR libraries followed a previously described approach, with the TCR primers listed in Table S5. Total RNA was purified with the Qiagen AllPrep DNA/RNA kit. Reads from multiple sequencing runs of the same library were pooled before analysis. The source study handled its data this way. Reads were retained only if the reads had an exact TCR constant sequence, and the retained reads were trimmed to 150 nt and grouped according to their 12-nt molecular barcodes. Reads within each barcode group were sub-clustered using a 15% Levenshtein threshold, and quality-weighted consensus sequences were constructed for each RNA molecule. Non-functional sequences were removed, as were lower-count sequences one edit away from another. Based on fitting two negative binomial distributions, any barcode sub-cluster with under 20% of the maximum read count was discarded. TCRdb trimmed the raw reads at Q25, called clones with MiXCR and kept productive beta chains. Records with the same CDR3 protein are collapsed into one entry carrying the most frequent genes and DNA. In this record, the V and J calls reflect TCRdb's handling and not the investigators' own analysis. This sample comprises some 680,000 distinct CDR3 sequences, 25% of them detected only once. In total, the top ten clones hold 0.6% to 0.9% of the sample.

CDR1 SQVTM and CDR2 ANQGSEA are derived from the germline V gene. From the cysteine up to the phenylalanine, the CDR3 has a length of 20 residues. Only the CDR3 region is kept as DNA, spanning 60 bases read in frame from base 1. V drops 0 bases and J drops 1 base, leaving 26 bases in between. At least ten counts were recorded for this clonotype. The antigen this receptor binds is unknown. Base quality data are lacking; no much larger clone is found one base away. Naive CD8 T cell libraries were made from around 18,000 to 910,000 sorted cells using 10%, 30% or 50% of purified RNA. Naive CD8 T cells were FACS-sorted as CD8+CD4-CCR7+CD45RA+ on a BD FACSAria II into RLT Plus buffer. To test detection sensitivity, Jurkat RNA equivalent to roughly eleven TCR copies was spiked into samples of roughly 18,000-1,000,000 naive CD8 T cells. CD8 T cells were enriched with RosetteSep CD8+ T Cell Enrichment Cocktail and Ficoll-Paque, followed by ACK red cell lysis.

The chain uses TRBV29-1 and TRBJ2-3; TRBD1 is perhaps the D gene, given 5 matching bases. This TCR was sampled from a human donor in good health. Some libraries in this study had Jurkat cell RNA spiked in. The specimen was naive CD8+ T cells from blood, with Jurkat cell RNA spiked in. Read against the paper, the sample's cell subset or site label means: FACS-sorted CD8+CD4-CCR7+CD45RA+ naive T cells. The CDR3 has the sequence CSVEDPGSLPWSPGTDTQYF. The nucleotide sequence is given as TGCAGCGTTGAAGATCCAGGGTCTCTACCTTGGTCTCCCGGCACAGATACGCAGTATTTT.